Listed here are 9 T cell receptor beta chains from one sample, sequenced in a study of OX40 agonist ivuxolimab in advanced cancers. Clones were sequenced by immunoSEQ multiplex PCR, and TCRdb holds only the in-frame ones, with some missing. The sample carries 35,000 or so clones, around 80% recorded once. Specimen: CD4+ or CD8+ T cells sorted from blood, collected in a trial of the OX40 agonist ivuxolimab. The receptor set was obtained from an adult with an advanced solid tumor such as melanoma, head and neck, liver or kidney cancer.

This chain links TRBV5-1 with TRBJ2-1; possible D gene TRBD1, 5 bases. V gave up 2 bases and J gave up 6 bases, with 15 bases separating them. The CDR3 covers 15 residues. Germline V gene lookup returns CDR1 SGHRS and CDR2 YFSETQ. CDR3 DNA: TGCGCCAGCAGCTTTGGCCAGGGATTATCCAATGAGCAGTTCTTC. Amino acids: CASSFGQGLSNEQFF.

The V call is TRBV5-6, the J call TRBJ2-3, with D tentatively TRBD2 (6 bases). CDR1 is SGHDT, CDR2 YYEEEE, per germline. This CDR3 is 15 amino acids long. V lost 1 base and J 1 base, leaving 10 bases between the germline ends. CDR3 coding DNA: TGTGCCAGCAGCTTGATGACTAGGGGCACAGATACGCAGTATTTT. Translating it yields CASSLMTRGTDTQYF.

The chain employs TRBV9 and TRBJ2-2; D is unclear. V gave up 0 bases and J gave up 6 bases, with 9 bases separating them. CDR3 length: 14 amino acids. Germline V CDR1 and CDR2: SGDLS, YYNGEE. Here the CDR3 reads CASSVGGVPGELFF. The DNA for the CDR3 is TGTGCCAGCAGCGTAGGAGGCGTGCCCGGGGAGCTGTTTTTT.

The rearrangement uses TRBV18 and TRBJ1-1, with 7 nucleotides matching TRBD1. Germline CDR1 is KGHSH and CDR2 is LQKENI. Unmatched junction bases numbered 10, after V lost 5 bases and J lost 4 bases. This CDR3 has 15 amino acids. CDR3 in DNA: TGTGCCAGCTCATACGACAGGGTAATTGCCACTGAAGCTTTCTTT. Translated: CASSYDRVIATEAFF.

This clone was picked up one time. The chain carries TRBV4-1 and TRBJ1-6; D call uncertain. The CDR3 length is 19 residues. The germline CDR1 and CDR2 sequences are MGHRA and YSYEKL. V gave up 3 bases and J gave up 1 base, with 19 bases separating them. The CDR3 DNA is TGCGCCAGCAGCCAGATCAGTGGAGGGTTCGGTTCCTATAATTCACCCCTCCACTTT. Translating it yields CASSQISGGFGSYNSPLHF.

Of note for this clone: The sample has other DNA sequences that encode this CDR3 too. The chain couples TRBV6-6 to TRBJ1-3, with 8 bases that match TRBD1. After removal of 6 bases from V and 0 bases from J, the junction contained 4 bases not matched to a gene. The CDR3 consists of 15 residues. Germline-derived CDR1 and CDR2 are MNHNY and SVGAGI (reference sequence). CDR3 in DNA: TGTGCCAGCAGCCTAACAGGGGGCTCTGGAAACACCATATATTTT. Encoded protein: CASSLTGGSGNTIYF.

J is TRBJ1-5 and V is TRBV30; D uncertain. Trimming left V 0 bases short and J 3 bases short, with 12 bases between. The germline V gene encodes CDR1 GTSNPN and CDR2 SVGIG (reference sequence). The CDR3 runs 15 residues. CDR3 DNA: TGTGCCTGGAGTGTACCTCTGAGGGACAATCAGCCCCAGCATTTT. Translating gives CAWSVPLRDNQPQHF.

The chain has TRBV5-4 and TRBJ1-1, with D hard to call. Trimming removed 0 bases at V and 6 bases at J, with 12 bases between. Germline lookup yields CDR1 SGHNT and CDR2 YYREEE (reference sequence). The CDR3 covers 14 residues. The CDR3 DNA sequence: TGTGCCAGCAGCTTGGTAGGGTACAGCGCTGAAGCTTTCTTT. It encodes CASSLVGYSAEAFF.

The chain carries TRBV27 and TRBJ1-2, with D possibly being TRBD1 (6 bases). Germline CDR1 is MNHEY and CDR2 is SMNVEV (reference sequence). The CDR3 loop spans 12 amino acids. V lost 6 bases to trimming and J lost 7 bases, with 12 bases between them. This CDR3 reads CASRAGARGYTF. CDR3 bases: TGTGCCAGCAGGGCGGGGGCCCGTGGCTACACCTTC.